These T cell receptor beta chains were read from a single sample in a study of blood T cell repertoires in COVID-19. Profiled with immunoSEQ multiplex PCR; TCRdb holds only in-frame clones, not every one. In the table there are about 100,000 clones, roughly 80% of which are singletons. Sequencing used peripheral blood. The receptors come from a man aged 55 to 70 with acute or convalescent COVID-19. Both conserved end residues are part of each CDR3. The D gene is left open where the match is weak. Rows give clone size only sometimes, using once, few, many, or a class for an expanded clone.

J gene: TRBJ1-2
clone size: .
D gene: TRBD1
V gene: TRBV14
CDR3 protein: CASSHTGVAGYTF
CDR3 DNA: TGTGCCAGCAGCCACACAGGGGTTGCTGGCTACACCTTC

J gene: TRBJ1-1
clone size: .
D gene: .
V gene: TRBV6-5
CDR3 protein: CASEKRGNTEAFF
CDR3 DNA: TGTGCCAGCGAGAAAAGGGGAAACACTGAAGCTTTCTTT

J gene: TRBJ2-7
clone size: .
D gene: TRBD1
V gene: TRBV4-1
CDR3 protein: CASSRTGLGYEQYF
CDR3 DNA: TGCGCCAGCAGCCGGACAGGGCTTGGATACGAGCAGTACTTC

J gene: TRBJ2-2
clone size: .
D gene: TRBD1
V gene: TRBV5-1
CDR3 protein: CASSRTAGDSTGELFF
CDR3 DNA: TGCGCCAGCAGCCGCACGGCAGGGGACAGCACCGGGGAGCTGTTTTTT

J gene: TRBJ2-1
clone size: .
D gene: TRBD2
V gene: TRBV11-2
CDR3 protein: CASAGLAVNEQFF
CDR3 DNA: TGTGCCAGTGCGGGACTAGCAGTCAATGAGCAGTTCTTC

J gene: TRBJ2-3
clone size: once
D gene: TRBD2
V gene: TRBV15
CDR3 protein: CATSRTSGSTDTQYF
CDR3 DNA: TGTGCCACCAGCAGGACTAGCGGGAGCACAGATACGCAGTATTTT

J gene: TRBJ1-3
clone size: few
D gene: .
V gene: TRBV9
CDR3 protein: CASSVSQGLDISGNTIYF
CDR3 DNA: TGTGCCAGCAGCGTTTCCCAGGGACTGGATATCTCTGGAAACACCATATATTTT

J gene: TRBJ2-1
clone size: .
D gene: .
V gene: TRBV7-9
CDR3 protein: CASTNDRSVNEQFF
CDR3 DNA: TGTGCCAGCACCAACGACAGGTCGGTCAATGAGCAGTTCTTC

J gene: TRBJ2-7
clone size: .
D gene: .
V gene: TRBV27
CDR3 protein: CASSTIPGALPYEQYF
CDR3 DNA: TGTGCCAGCAGCACCATTCCAGGGGCCCTACCCTACGAGCAGTACTTC

J gene: TRBJ2-7
clone size: .
D gene: .
V gene: TRBV4-3
CDR3 protein: CASSQVGTNYEQYF
CDR3 DNA: TGCGCCAGCAGCCAGGTCGGGACAAACTACGAGCAGTACTTC

J gene: TRBJ2-1
clone size: .
D gene: TRBD1
V gene: TRBV5-1
CDR3 protein: CASSTGTGLSYNEQFF
CDR3 DNA: TGCGCCAGCAGCACCGGGACAGGGTTATCCTACAATGAGCAGTTCTTC

J gene: TRBJ2-1
clone size: .
D gene: TRBD1
V gene: TRBV18
CDR3 protein: CASQDRLIEVAKQFF
CDR3 DNA: TGTGCCAGTCAGGACAGGCTAATCGAGGTGGCGAAGCAGTTCTTC

J gene: TRBJ2-6
clone size: .
D gene: .
V gene: TRBV11-2
CDR3 protein: CASSLGRVSGANVLTF
CDR3 DNA: TGTGCCAGCAGCTTAGGCAGGGTCTCTGGGGCCAACGTCCTGACTTTC

J gene: TRBJ2-3
clone size: .
D gene: .
V gene: TRBV3-1/TRBV3-2
CDR3 protein: CASSQIQNTDTQYF
CDR3 DNA: TGTGCCAGCAGCCAAATACAGAACACAGATACGCAGTATTTT

J gene: TRBJ2-7
clone size: many
D gene: TRBD1
V gene: TRBV7-8
CDR3 protein: CASEPGQGAYEQYF
CDR3 DNA: TGTGCCAGCGAACCGGGACAGGGGGCCTACGAGCAGTACTTC

J gene: TRBJ1-1
clone size: .
D gene: .
V gene: TRBV19
CDR3 protein: CASRKQGNTEAFF
CDR3 DNA: TGTGCCAGTAGGAAACAGGGGAACACTGAAGCTTTCTTT

J gene: TRBJ1-2
clone size: once
D gene: TRBD1
V gene: TRBV5-1
CDR3 protein: CASSSGQGANYGYTF
CDR3 DNA: TGCGCCAGCAGCTCCGGACAGGGGGCTAACTATGGCTACACCTTC

J gene: TRBJ1-1
clone size: .
D gene: .
V gene: TRBV19
CDR3 protein: CASSIRERTEAFF
CDR3 DNA: TGTGCCAGTAGTATTAGAGAACGGACTGAAGCTTTCTTT

J gene: TRBJ2-2
clone size: .
D gene: .
V gene: TRBV5-5
CDR3 protein: CASSPRDGGVSGELFF
CDR3 DNA: TGTGCCAGCAGCCCCCGGGACGGAGGGGTTTCCGGGGAGCTGTTTTTT

J gene: TRBJ1-1
clone size: .
D gene: TRBD1
V gene: TRBV19
CDR3 protein: CASTNIDRGDTEAFF
CDR3 DNA: TGTGCCAGTACCAACATTGACAGGGGGGACACTGAAGCTTTCTTT

J gene: TRBJ2-5
clone size: .
D gene: .
V gene: TRBV14
CDR3 protein: CASSSTGWTDPWETQYF
CDR3 DNA: TGTGCCAGCAGCTCGACAGGTTGGACAGACCCGTGGGAGACCCAGTACTTC

J gene: TRBJ2-5
clone size: .
D gene: TRBD2
V gene: TRBV7-9
CDR3 protein: CASSFWGSGTSGGETQYF
CDR3 DNA: TGTGCCAGCAGCTTCTGGGGATCCGGGACTAGCGGGGGAGAGACCCAGTACTTC

J gene: TRBJ2-3
clone size: .
D gene: .
V gene: TRBV6-1
CDR3 protein: CASSEGEGNRAAKLVPQYF
CDR3 DNA: TGTGCCAGCAGTGAAGGGGAAGGGAACAGGGCCGCTAAGTTAGTGCCACAGTATTTT

J gene: TRBJ1-2
clone size: few
D gene: .
V gene: TRBV6-2/TRBV6-3
CDR3 protein: CASSYSSREDGYTF
CDR3 DNA: TGTGCCAGCAGTTACTCTTCCAGGGAGGATGGCTACACCTTC

J gene: TRBJ2-1
clone size: .
D gene: TRBD1
V gene: TRBV30
CDR3 protein: CAWFPGQGYNEQFF
CDR3 DNA: TGTGCCTGGTTTCCGGGACAGGGCTACAATGAGCAGTTCTTC

J gene: TRBJ2-5
clone size: .
D gene: .
V gene: TRBV11-3
CDR3 protein: CASSLGGIRETQYF
CDR3 DNA: TGTGCCAGCAGCTTAGGAGGGATCAGGGAGACCCAGTACTTC

J gene: TRBJ2-7
clone size: once
D gene: TRBD1
V gene: TRBV19
CDR3 protein: CASSAGTGPSYEQYF
CDR3 DNA: TGTGCCAGTAGTGCCGGGACAGGCCCATCCTACGAGCAGTACTTC

J gene: TRBJ1-1
clone size: once
D gene: TRBD1
V gene: TRBV4-2
CDR3 protein: CASSQYGTGEAFF
CDR3 DNA: TGTGCCAGCAGCCAATACGGGACAGGGGAAGCTTTCTTT

J gene: TRBJ2-1
clone size: .
D gene: .
V gene: TRBV5-1
CDR3 protein: CASSPQDREGEQFF
CDR3 DNA: TGCGCCAGCAGCCCCCAGGACAGGGAGGGTGAGCAGTTCTTC

J gene: TRBJ2-1
clone size: .
D gene: .
V gene: TRBV28
CDR3 protein: CASSHSRVHEQFF
CDR3 DNA: TGTGCCAGCAGTCATAGCCGGGTCCACGAGCAGTTCTTC

J gene: TRBJ1-1
clone size: .
D gene: TRBD1
V gene: TRBV2
CDR3 protein: CASSLDREDTEAFF
CDR3 DNA: TGTGCCAGCAGTCTCGACAGGGAGGACACTGAAGCTTTCTTT

J gene: TRBJ1-1
clone size: .
D gene: .
V gene: TRBV5-5
CDR3 protein: CASSLDREAFF
CDR3 DNA: TGTGCCAGCAGCTTGGACAGAGAAGCTTTCTTT

J gene: TRBJ2-3
clone size: .
D gene: TRBD1
V gene: TRBV3-1/TRBV3-2
CDR3 protein: CASSPRQGWADTQYF
CDR3 DNA: TGTGCCAGCAGCCCACGACAGGGCTGGGCAGATACGCAGTATTTT

J gene: TRBJ2-7
clone size: .
D gene: .
V gene: TRBV2
CDR3 protein: CASSLDRPSSYEQYF
CDR3 DNA: TGTGCCAGCAGTCTGGACAGACCCAGCTCCTACGAGCAGTACTTC

J gene: TRBJ1-2
clone size: .
D gene: .
V gene: TRBV3-1/TRBV3-2
CDR3 protein: CASSVAGVEGAPGYTF
CDR3 DNA: TGTGCCAGCAGCGTCGCAGGGGTCGAGGGAGCCCCTGGCTACACCTTC

J gene: TRBJ1-6
clone size: .
D gene: TRBD1
V gene: TRBV9
CDR3 protein: CASSVAGQLGSPLHF
CDR3 DNA: TGTGCCAGCAGCGTAGCGGGACAGTTGGGTTCACCCCTCCACTTT

J gene: TRBJ2-7
clone size: .
D gene: .
V gene: TRBV7-2
CDR3 protein: CASSPQGQGYSYEQYF
CDR3 DNA: TGTGCCAGCAGCCCTCAAGGGCAGGGATACTCCTACGAGCAGTACTTC

J gene: TRBJ2-5
clone size: .
D gene: TRBD2
V gene: TRBV7-2
CDR3 protein: CASSRAMTSAETQYF
CDR3 DNA: TGTGCCAGCAGCCGCGCCATGACTAGCGCAGAGACCCAGTACTTC

J gene: TRBJ1-5
clone size: .
D gene: TRBD1
V gene: TRBV7-2
CDR3 protein: CASSLTGGNQPQHF
CDR3 DNA: TGTGCCAGCAGCTTAACAGGGGGCAATCAGCCCCAGCATTTT

J gene: TRBJ2-2
clone size: .
D gene: TRBD1
V gene: TRBV9
CDR3 protein: CASSVFRGLAGELFF
CDR3 DNA: TGTGCCAGCAGCGTATTCAGGGGGCTCGCCGGGGAGCTGTTTTTT

J gene: TRBJ2-1
clone size: .
D gene: .
V gene: TRBV30
CDR3 protein: CAWSVQDNEQFF
CDR3 DNA: TGTGCCTGGAGTGTACAGGACAATGAGCAGTTCTTC

J gene: TRBJ2-3
clone size: .
D gene: .
V gene: TRBV6-5
CDR3 protein: CASSYVNLNTDTQYF
CDR3 DNA: TGTGCCAGCAGTTACGTCAATCTAAACACAGATACGCAGTATTTT

J gene: TRBJ2-7
clone size: .
D gene: TRBD2
V gene: TRBV7-2
CDR3 protein: CASSLGLAGVYEQYF
CDR3 DNA: TGTGCCAGCAGCTTGGGGCTAGCGGGAGTATACGAGCAGTACTTC

J gene: TRBJ2-6
clone size: once
D gene: TRBD1
V gene: TRBV5-4
CDR3 protein: CASSVQGSGANVLTF
CDR3 DNA: TGTGCCAGCAGTGTACAGGGGTCTGGGGCCAACGTCCTGACTTTC

J gene: TRBJ1-2
clone size: .
D gene: TRBD1
V gene: TRBV15
CDR3 protein: CATQQGGHYGYTF
CDR3 DNA: TGTGCCACGCAACAGGGGGGGCACTATGGCTACACCTTC

J gene: TRBJ2-2
clone size: .
D gene: .
V gene: TRBV5-1
CDR3 protein: CASSLVGTNTGELFF
CDR3 DNA: TGCGCCAGCAGCCTGGTTGGGACTAACACCGGGGAGCTGTTTTTT

J gene: TRBJ1-2
clone size: .
D gene: TRBD1
V gene: TRBV18
CDR3 protein: CASSRGQGSNYGYTF
CDR3 DNA: TGTGCCAGCTCACGGGGACAGGGATCAAACTATGGCTACACCTTC

J gene: TRBJ2-1
clone size: .
D gene: TRBD1
V gene: TRBV6-4
CDR3 protein: CASSDDREPYNEQFF
CDR3 DNA: TGTGCCAGCAGTGACGACAGGGAGCCCTACAATGAGCAGTTCTTC

J gene: TRBJ2-7
clone size: few
D gene: TRBD1
V gene: TRBV24-1
CDR3 protein: CATASGQGAYEQYF
CDR3 DNA: TGTGCCACCGCCAGCGGACAGGGGGCCTACGAGCAGTACTTC

J gene: TRBJ2-5
clone size: .
D gene: TRBD2
V gene: TRBV27
CDR3 protein: CASSTGTSGGARETQYF
CDR3 DNA: TGTGCCAGCAGTACCGGGACTAGCGGGGGGGCCAGGGAGACCCAGTACTTC

J gene: TRBJ2-3
clone size: .
D gene: TRBD2
V gene: TRBV24-1
CDR3 protein: CASSDLAEVGTDTQYF
CDR3 DNA: TGTGCCTCCAGTGACCTAGCGGAGGTCGGCACAGATACGCAGTATTTT

J gene: TRBJ2-1
clone size: .
D gene: TRBD1
V gene: TRBV24-1
CDR3 protein: CATSDPGQNNEQFF
CDR3 DNA: TGTGCCACCAGTGACCCGGGACAGAACAATGAGCAGTTCTTC

J gene: TRBJ2-5
clone size: .
D gene: .
V gene: TRBV3-1/TRBV3-2
CDR3 protein: CASSQDEAFQETQYF
CDR3 DNA: TGTGCCAGCAGCCAAGATGAAGCGTTCCAAGAGACCCAGTACTTC